A single T cell receptor beta chain is shown here with its context. This clone was counted a few times. Its antigen has not been determined. No base quality values were provided; no much bigger clone lies one nucleotide off. These data come from a study of cytomegalovirus exposure and HLA in healthy donors (dated by TCRdb to 2015 to 2018). Study-level background: An earlier analysis of approximately 600 of the donors reported 250 to 350 Gb of sequence data and some 100 million unique TCR beta sequences from 150 million to 200 million T cells. Roughly 310 gigabases of sequencing data and tens of millions of unique TCR sequences were included in an early release covering several hundred HLA-typed donors. Among the approximately 420 genotyped donors, roughly 80% belonged to the genetic ancestry cluster associated with self-reported Caucasian donors. The study aimed to test whether cataloging public T cell receptors could reveal signatures of past pathogen exposure. The study used immunosequencing to profile the T cell repertoires of more than 650 subjects and linked those repertoires to cytomegalovirus serostatus. Besides the first cohort of about 730 subjects, a separate validation cohort made up of 90 to 150 different subjects was used. To predict cytomegalovirus infection status, the study combined high-throughput TCR immunosequencing, statistical association of individual TCRs with disease status, and machine learning. A later analysis re-analyzed previously published TCR beta repertoires from 666 donors and added high-resolution HLA genotyping to study TCR occurrence patterns. Rather than drawing on any new phenotypic data, the later analysis identified candidate immune exposures from TCR beta sequences and the way those sequences occurred across donors. To decide whether each TCR beta V gene segment behaved as functional or pseudogenic, an earlier analysis of approximately 590 of the donors relied on high-throughput TCR beta sequencing. Donor age, sex, ethnicity and CMV serostatus were compiled alongside the repertoire data. A later genetic analysis took genome-wide SNP genotypes for about 65% of the 666 donors and used that subset as a discovery cohort. All discovery cohort repertoires had been generated on a single sequencing platform. Class I and class II HLA loci were covered by the typing at four-digit resolution. The number of donors typed differed by locus, with about 629-630 for A, B, C, DRB1 and DQB1, roughly 550 for DQA1, approximately 570 for DPA1, and under 490 for DPB1. Roughly 5 DR-DQ haplotypes were handled as single units for association and clustering, since linkage in the cohort was strong. Across around 400 genotyped donors of the cohort, an average of about 200,000 unique TCR beta nucleotide sequences per donor were sequenced, and roughly 17% of those sequences were non-productive. On the study overall, not on this receptor specifically: In this cohort, only TCR beta chains were sequenced, and detectable features were limited by the absence of alpha or paired-chain data. The study listed 150 to 200 TCR beta chains as associated with cytomegalovirus. A cluster of highly shared sequence variants was judged likely to represent a technical artifact of the sequencing pipeline. Because some donors lacked HLA typing at each locus, the association tests relied only on the typed subset. Correlated functional status among segregating V segments might be attributable to linkage disequilibrium, but an unknown experimental factor could not be ruled out. In vitro tests confirmed that a few of the cytomegalovirus-associated TCR beta chains recognize cytomegalovirus antigens. Sequencing depth was assumed to be roughly uniform across donors in the presence/absence analyses, though that assumption may not hold. Because counts were too low, about 18 rarely observed V segments, including chromosome 9 orphons, were left out of the earlier analysis of approximately 500 of the donors. According to the authors, the approach could potentially be generalized to other disease states and immunological phenotypes. According to a later analysis, TCR association rates differed among HLA loci, with DRB1 alleles showing the most associated TCRs and HLA-C alleles showing the fewest. For the cohort, immune exposure information was limited to CMV serostatus. Cytomegalovirus status was reported to be diagnosed by the classifier with high specificity and sensitivity in both the original and validation cohorts. Most CMV-associated TCR beta chains appeared to be HLA-restricted in a later analysis, and the HLA associations seemed to be driven largely by CMV exposure. Some IMGT-functional V segments, including TRBV6-2 and TRBV6-3, could not be distinguished by the 87-base-pair reads and were therefore excluded. In an earlier analysis of under 600 of the donors, most TCR beta V segments were observed in productive rearrangements about 90% or about 30% of the time, broadly matching IMGT annotations. Across donors, most TCR sequences were observed very rarely, whereas some public TCRs were present in many individuals. A later analysis found that HLA-associated TCR beta chains were more clonally expanded and had lower generation probabilities than equally common non-associated chains. Compared with the roughly 700-donor mean, donors in an Asian-associated ancestry cluster had fewer N-insertions in productive TCRs, according to a later genetic analysis. A further reported finding was that TCR beta sequences accurately predicted the HLA-A and HLA-B alleles for most subjects in the first cohort. A later analysis associated 16,951 TCR beta sequences with specific HLA alleles at a false discovery rate of 0.05. According to a later analysis, parvovirus B19, influenza, CMV and Epstein-Barr virus appeared linked to several top co-occurrence clusters. A later genetic analysis associated a missense DCLRE1C variant with V-gene and J-gene trimming of TCR beta chains, and an independent cohort replicated the association. Assigning TCR associations to individual alleles was difficult when HLA alleles, especially DR and DQ, strongly co-occurred.

Relative to germline, V is missing 3 bases and J is missing 5 bases, with 3 bases of the junction outside any gene match. From cysteine to phenylalanine, the CDR3 is 14 amino acids long. The sequence is cut down to CDR3 DNA, 42 bases in frame from base 1. As encoded in the germline V gene, CDR1 is SGHRS while CDR2 is YFSETQ. The library was produced with the immunoSEQ multiplex PCR assay. For the multiplex PCR, a mixture combining 60 forward primers for TCR Vbeta segments and 13 reverse primers for TCR Jbeta segments was used. The CDR3 region of rearranged TCR beta genes was amplified from genomic DNA with a multiplex PCR assay. Amplified TCR beta libraries were sequenced as 87-base-pair reads on the Illumina HiSeq System. For the original study's pipeline: A later analysis counted 75 million to 100 million unique TCR beta chains across the 650 to 700 repertoires, and some 12 million of these chains were shared by at least two donors. Raw reads were error-corrected and collapsed into unique sequences by a nearest-neighbor algorithm in which closely related sequences were merged to remove PCR and sequencing errors. Alignment of CDR3 sequences to IMGT reference sequences was used to assign V, D and J gene segments. For a sequence to be retained, a match of at least six nucleotides was required to both a V gene segment and a J gene segment. A rearrangement was called productive if the CDR3 had no stop codons and remained in frame with V and J, and every other rearrangement was called non-productive. Following IMGT convention, CDR3 was defined as the stretch from the second conserved V-encoded cysteine up to the conserved J-encoded phenylalanine. In an earlier analysis of 550 to 650 of the donors, sequences lacking an unambiguous match to a single V gene segment were excluded. In an earlier analysis of a few hundred of the donors, V segments were called functional above 56.7% productive rearrangements and were called segregating when the between-donor standard deviation exceeded 5%. A statistical classification framework was built for diagnosing cytomegalovirus status from the catalog of TCR beta chain sequences. A later analysis assigned V and J genes by comparing TCR nucleotide sequences with IMGT/GENE-DB human TR gene sequences. A later analysis assigned CDR3 sequences and most-parsimonious VDJ recombination scenarios with the TCRdist pipeline. In a later analysis, each TCR beta chain was defined by its CDR3 amino acid sequence together with its V-gene family, and reads without a unique V-gene family were excluded. To address suspected cross-contamination and a sequencing artifact, a later analysis removed around 600 highly shared, low-generation-probability nucleotide sequences. For each public chain, a later analysis derived a clonal expansion index from normalized ranks of inferred template counts within each repertoire. In a later analysis, generation probabilities were computed using a VDJ recombination model fitted to out-of-frame rearrangements, and the results were checked against IGoR. Hypergeometric tests were used in a later analysis to score TCR-TCR, TCR-HLA and TCR-CMV co-occurrence, with a repertoire-size bias correction applied to the TCR pairs. False discovery rates were estimated in a later analysis by permuting HLA or CMV assignments 20 times. In a later analysis, co-occurring TCRs were grouped using DBSCAN, with TCRdist sequence similarity added in when clustering inside HLA-allele-positive subsets. For co-occurrence clustering, repertoires with fewer than 30,000 or more than 120,000 public chains were excluded, along with about five repertoires with anomalous nucleotide sharing. The clones in this table, taken by TCRdb from immuneACCESS, are in-frame only. Not every clone is retained; where verified, under half of the shortfall comes from an unresolved V gene, and the cause of the rest is unknown. From that table come the V and J calls and clone size; the DNA was used to work out D and trimming. This sample is represented by about 120,000 clones; around a tenth of them were singletons. 3% to 3.5% of the sample rests with the top ten.

The cohort consisted of 666 healthy bone marrow donors. Cohort members were all nominally healthy when sampled, although unrecorded immune exposures were likely present. The donor tested CMV seronegative, placing the donor among the roughly 400 seronegative members of the cohort. Each donor provided a peripheral blood sample, and peripheral blood mononuclear cells were used for TCR beta sequencing. The Qiagen DNeasy Blood Extraction Kit was used to extract genomic DNA from the blood cell samples. The chain is made from TRBV5-1 and TRBJ2-5, and 11 junction bases match TRBD1. This sequence was found in a man aged 25-45 years in good health and CMV-seronegative. Material: PBMCs. The DNA sequence is given as TGCGCCAGCAGCTATGGACAGGGGGCGGAGACCCAGTACTTC. Translated, this gives CASSYGQGAETQYF.